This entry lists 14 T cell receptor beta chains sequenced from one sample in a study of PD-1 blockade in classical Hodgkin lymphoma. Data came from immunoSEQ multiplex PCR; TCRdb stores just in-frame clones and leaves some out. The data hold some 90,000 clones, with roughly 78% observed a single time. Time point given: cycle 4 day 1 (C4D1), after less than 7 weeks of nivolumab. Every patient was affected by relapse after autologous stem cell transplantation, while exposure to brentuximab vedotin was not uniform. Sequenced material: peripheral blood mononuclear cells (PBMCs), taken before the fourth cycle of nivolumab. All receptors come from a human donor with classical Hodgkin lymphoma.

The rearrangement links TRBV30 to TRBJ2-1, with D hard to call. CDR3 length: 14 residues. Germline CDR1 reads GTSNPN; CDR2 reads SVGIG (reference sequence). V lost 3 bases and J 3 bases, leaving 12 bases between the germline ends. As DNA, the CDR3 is TGTGCCTGGAGAGATAGCACCCTCTACAATGAGCAGTTCTTC. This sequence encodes CAWRDSTLYNEQFF.

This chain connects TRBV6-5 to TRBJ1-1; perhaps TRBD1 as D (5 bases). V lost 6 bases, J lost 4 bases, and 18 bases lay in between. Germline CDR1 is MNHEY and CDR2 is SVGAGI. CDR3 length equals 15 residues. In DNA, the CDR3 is TGTGCCAGCAGGCCCGTTGGGGGAGGAAGCACTGAAGCTTTCTTT. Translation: CASRPVGGGSTEAFF.

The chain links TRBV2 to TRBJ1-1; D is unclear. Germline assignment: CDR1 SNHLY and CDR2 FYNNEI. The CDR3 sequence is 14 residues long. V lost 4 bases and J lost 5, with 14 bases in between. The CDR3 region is CASSATSRRTEAFF. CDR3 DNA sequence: TGTGCCAGCAGTGCGACCTCAAGGCGTACTGAAGCTTTCTTT.

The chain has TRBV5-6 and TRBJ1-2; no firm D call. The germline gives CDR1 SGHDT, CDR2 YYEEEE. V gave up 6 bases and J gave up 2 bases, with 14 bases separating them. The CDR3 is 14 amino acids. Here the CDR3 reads CASTRAVSNYGYTF. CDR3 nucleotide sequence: TGTGCCAGCACCCGGGCTGTCAGCAACTATGGCTACACCTTC.

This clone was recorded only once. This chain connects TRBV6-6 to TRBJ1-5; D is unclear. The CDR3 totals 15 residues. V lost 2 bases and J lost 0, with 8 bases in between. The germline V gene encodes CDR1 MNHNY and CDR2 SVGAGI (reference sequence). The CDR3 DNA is TGTGCCAGCAGTTACCCGTTTTATAGCAATCAGCCCCAGCATTTT. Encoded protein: CASSYPFYSNQPQHF.

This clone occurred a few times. The CDR3 DNA follows: TGTGCCAGCAGTGAGGCGGGGGGGTACGAGCAGTACTTC. Protein product: CASSEAGGYEQYF. The chain couples TRBV25-1 to TRBJ2-7; 9 bases are shared with TRBD2. The germline CDR1 and CDR2 sequences are MGHDK and SYGVNS. V gave up 3 bases and J gave up 4 bases; unmatched junction bases: 1. The CDR3 runs 13 residues.

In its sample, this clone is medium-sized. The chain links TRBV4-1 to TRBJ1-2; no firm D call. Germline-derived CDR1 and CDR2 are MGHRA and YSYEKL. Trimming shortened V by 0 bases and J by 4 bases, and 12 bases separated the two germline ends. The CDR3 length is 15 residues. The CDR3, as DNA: TGCGCCAGCAGCCAAGATCGTGGGGTTGGCTATGGCTACACCTTC. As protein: CASSQDRGVGYGYTF.

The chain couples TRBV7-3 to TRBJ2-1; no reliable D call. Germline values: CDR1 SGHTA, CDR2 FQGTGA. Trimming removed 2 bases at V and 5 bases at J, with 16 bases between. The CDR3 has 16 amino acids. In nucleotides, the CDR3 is TGTGCCAGCAGCTTAGGTAACCATCGAACAAACAATGAGCAGTTCTTC. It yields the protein CASSLGNHRTNNEQFF.

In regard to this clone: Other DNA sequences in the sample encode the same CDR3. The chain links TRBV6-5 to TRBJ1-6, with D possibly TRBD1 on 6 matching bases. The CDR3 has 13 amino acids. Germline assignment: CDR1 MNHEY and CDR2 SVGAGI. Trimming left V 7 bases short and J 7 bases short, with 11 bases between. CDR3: CASKGQPNSPLHF. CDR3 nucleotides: TGTGCCAGCAAAGGACAGCCGAATTCACCCCTCCACTTT.

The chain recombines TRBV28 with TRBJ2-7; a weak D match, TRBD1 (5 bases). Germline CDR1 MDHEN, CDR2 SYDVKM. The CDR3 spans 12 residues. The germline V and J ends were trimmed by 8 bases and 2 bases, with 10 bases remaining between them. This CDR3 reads CASLRQPYEQYF. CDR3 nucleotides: TGTGCCAGCCTCCGACAGCCCTACGAGCAGTACTTC. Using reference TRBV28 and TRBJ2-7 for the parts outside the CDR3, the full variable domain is DVKVTQSSRYLVKRTGEKVFLECVQDMDHENMFWYRQDPGLGLRLIYFSYDVKMKEKGDIPEGYSVSREKKERFSLILESASTNQTSMYLCASLRQPYEQYFGPGTRLTVT.

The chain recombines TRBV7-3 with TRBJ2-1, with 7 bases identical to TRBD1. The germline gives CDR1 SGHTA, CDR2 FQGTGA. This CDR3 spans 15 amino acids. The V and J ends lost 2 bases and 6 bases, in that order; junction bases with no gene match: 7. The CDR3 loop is CASSLDNRGGNEQFF. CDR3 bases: TGTGCCAGCAGCTTAGACAACAGGGGTGGCAATGAGCAGTTCTTC.

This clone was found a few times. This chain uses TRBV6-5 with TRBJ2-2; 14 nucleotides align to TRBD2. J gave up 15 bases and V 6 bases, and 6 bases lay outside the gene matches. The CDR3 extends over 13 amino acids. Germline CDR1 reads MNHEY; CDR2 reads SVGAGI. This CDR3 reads CASRPGLAGVMFF. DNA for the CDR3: TGTGCCAGCAGACCGGGACTAGCGGGAGTTATGTTTTTT.

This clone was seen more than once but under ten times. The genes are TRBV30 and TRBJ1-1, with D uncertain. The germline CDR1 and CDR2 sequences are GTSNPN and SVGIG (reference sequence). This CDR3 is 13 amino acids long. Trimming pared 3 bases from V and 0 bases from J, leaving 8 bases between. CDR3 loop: CAWRPWMNTEAFF. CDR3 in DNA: TGTGCCTGGAGGCCGTGGATGAACACTGAAGCTTTCTTT.

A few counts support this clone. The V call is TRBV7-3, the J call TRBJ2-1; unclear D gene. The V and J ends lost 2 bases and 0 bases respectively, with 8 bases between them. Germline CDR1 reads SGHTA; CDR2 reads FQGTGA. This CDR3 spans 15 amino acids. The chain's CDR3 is CASSLLQSSYNEQFF. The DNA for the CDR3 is TGTGCCAGCAGCTTATTGCAGAGCTCCTACAATGAGCAGTTCTTC.